Below, 24 T cell receptor beta chains from the same sample are listed, as sequenced in a study of identical twins. TCRdb used MiXCR to reprocess the 5' RACE reads, holding one entry per CDR3 protein. The sample holds about 100,000 distinct CDR3 sequences, 5.9% seen once. Sequenced material: memory T cells sorted from blood. These receptor sequences come from a woman in her fifties or sixties in good health.

This clonotype was counted many times. This chain connects TRBV12-3 or TRBV12-4 to TRBJ1-2; D is perhaps TRBD1 (5 bases). The V end was cut by 7 bases, the J end by 2 bases, with 17 bases between. The CDR3 extends over 15 amino acids. CDR3 nucleotides: TGTGCCAGCACCGAAGCGGGGACGAGGAACTATGGCTACACCTTC. It translates to CASTEAGTRNYGYTF.

This clonotype appeared many times. The rearrangement links TRBV6-5 to TRBJ2-3, with 7 bases lining up with TRBD1. This CDR3 is built from 14 residues. Germline V gene lookup returns CDR1 MNHEY and CDR2 SVGAGI. J gave up 4 bases and V 7 bases, and 8 bases lay outside the gene matches. CDR3 protein: CASKRGQIADTQYF. The CDR3 DNA is TGTGCCAGCAAAAGGGGGCAGATCGCAGATACGCAGTATTTT.

The chain recombines TRBV4-2 with TRBJ1-2; 7 nucleotides match TRBD1. The CDR3 totals 14 residues. Germline assignment: CDR1 LGHNA and CDR2 YNFKEQ. After removal of 3 bases from V and 4 bases from J, the junction contained 5 bases not matched to a gene. The CDR3 sequence: CASSQYRGSYGYTF. CDR3 bases: TGTGCCAGCAGCCAGTACAGGGGAAGCTATGGCTACACCTTC.

There are many counts of this clonotype. The J gene is TRBJ2-1, the V gene TRBV7-9; TRBD2 matches 12 bases. V lost 8 bases to trimming and J lost 0 bases; unmatched junction nucleotides: 8. The CDR3 has 17 residues. CDR1 is SEHNR, CDR2 FQNEAQ, per germline (reference sequence). The CDR3 nucleotides read TGTGCCAGCCGTCCTAGCGGGGGGGTTGGCTCCTACAATGAGCAGTTCTTC. Protein product: CASRPSGGVGSYNEQFF.

The table lists this clonotype with a few counts. The CDR3 loop is CASSLARVSYEQYF. DNA of the CDR3: TGTGCCAGCAGCTTAGCGCGGGTATCCTACGAGCAGTACTTC. The chain carries TRBV7-2 and TRBJ2-7; tentatively, D is TRBD2 (5 bases). Germline lookup yields CDR1 SGHTA and CDR2 FQGNSA. With 0 bases removed from V and 1 base from J, the gap between germline ends came to 7 bases. This CDR3 has 14 residues. The variable domain in full, with the rest retrieved from reference TRBV7-2 and TRBJ2-7, is GAGVSQSPSNKVTEKGKDVELRCDPISGHTALYWYRQSLGQGLEFLIYFQGNSAPDKSGLPSDRFSAERTGGSVSTLTIQRTQQEDSAVYLCASSLARVSYEQYFGPGTRLTVT.

The chain links TRBV4-2 to TRBJ2-7; D may be TRBD1 or TRBD2 (5 bases each). With 0 bases removed from V and 5 bases from J, the gap between germline ends came to 17 bases. The length of the CDR3 is 16 residues. Germline V gene data show CDR1 as LGHNA and CDR2 as YNFKEQ. CDR3 loop: CASSQDRLGTGNEQYF. For the CDR3, the DNA is TGTGCCAGCAGCCAAGATCGGCTCGGGACGGGCAACGAGCAGTACTTC.

There are a few counts of this clonotype. The chain has TRBV27 and TRBJ2-1; TRBD2 aligns across 8 bases. CDR1 and CDR2 (germline): MNHEY, SMNVEV (reference sequence). Trimming removed 4 bases from V and 0 bases from J; junction bases left unmatched: 5. This CDR3 has 16 amino acids. CDR3 loop: CASSSTSAFSYNEQFF. The CDR3 nucleotides read TGTGCCAGCAGTTCGACTAGCGCGTTCTCCTACAATGAGCAGTTCTTC.

This clonotype has more than one count but fewer than ten. This chain uses TRBV28 with TRBJ1-3; D unclear. V gave up 4 bases and J gave up 0 bases, with 16 bases separating them. CDR1 is MDHEN, CDR2 SYDVKM, per germline. This CDR3 has 17 amino acids. The CDR3 coding sequence is TGTGCCAGCAGTTCCCCGCAGGCTTCACGCTCTGGAAACACCATATATTTT. Its translation: CASSSPQASRSGNTIYF.

The table lists this clonotype with many counts. The V gene is TRBV19, the J gene TRBJ1-2; D gene unclear. The V gene's germline CDR1 is LNHDA and CDR2 SQIVND (reference sequence). The V gene lost 4 bases and the J gene lost 3 bases, with 12 bases spanning the gap. The length of the CDR3 is 14 residues. In DNA form, the CDR3 reads TGTGCCAGTAGTAGGTTAAGGGCTGACTATGGCTACACCTTC. This encodes CASSRLRADYGYTF.

This chain joins TRBV10-1 and TRBJ2-1, with 7 bases fitting TRBD2. CDR1 WNHNN and CDR2 SYGVQD come from the germline V gene (reference sequence). The junction had 6 bases not matched to a gene; V was cut back by 4 bases and J by 3 bases. The CDR3 spans 15 residues. CDR3 amino acids: CASSVAGEGYNEQFF. In DNA form, the CDR3 reads TGCGCCAGCAGTGTGGCGGGAGAGGGCTACAATGAGCAGTTCTTC.

The chain couples TRBV5-1 to TRBJ1-3, with 7 nucleotides matching TRBD1. Unmatched junction bases numbered 6, after V lost 3 bases and J lost 6 bases. The germline V gene encodes CDR1 SGHRS and CDR2 YFSETQ. This CDR3 has 14 residues. This CDR3 reads CASSSSGQPNTIYF. CDR3 nucleotides: TGCGCCAGCAGCTCCTCGGGACAGCCAAACACCATATATTTT.

The sample holds many counts of this clonotype. The rearrangement links TRBV27 to TRBJ2-1, with TRBD2 identical over 8 bases. Germline CDR1 reads MNHEY; CDR2 reads SMNVEV (reference sequence). The trim removed 6 bases at V and 7 bases at J, leaving 8 bases unmatched. This CDR3 is built from 14 residues. The CDR3 DNA sequence: TGTGCCAGCAGAATAGGACTAGCAGCGAATGAGCAGTTCTTC. Protein: CASRIGLAANEQFF.

This clonotype was seen repeatedly, ten times or more. V usage is TRBV4-1 and J usage is TRBJ2-1, with TRBD2 identical over 8 bases. The CDR3 has 14 amino acids. The germline V gene encodes CDR1 MGHRA and CDR2 YSYEKL. Unmatched junction bases numbered 5, after V lost 2 bases and J lost 8 bases. The CDR3 DNA is TGCGCCAGCAGCCAAACGGGAGGGTTGGATGAGCAGTTCTTC. It encodes CASSQTGGLDEQFF.

V gene TRBV12-3 or TRBV12-4 combines with J gene TRBJ2-1; the D is unclear. There are 14 residues in the CDR3. V gave up 3 bases and J gave up 5 bases, with 11 bases separating them. The CDR3: CASSFSRPDNEQFF. In DNA, the CDR3 is TGTGCCAGCAGTTTCTCGCGGCCAGACAATGAGCAGTTCTTC.

This clonotype has ten or more counts. The rearrangement uses TRBV7-9 and TRBJ1-2, with a weak D call TRBD1 (6 bases). The germline V gene has CDR1 SEHNR and CDR2 FQNEAQ (reference sequence). With 4 bases removed from V and 8 bases from J, the gap between germline ends came to 17 bases. CDR3 length: 14 residues. The CDR3 DNA sequence: TGTGCCAGCAGCTCCATTTACAGGGAGGACGGCTACACCTTC. It translates to CASSSIYREDGYTF.

This rearrangement joins TRBV5-5 to TRBJ2-5; tentatively, D is TRBD2 (6 bases). CDR3 length equals 18 residues. Deletions cut 3 bases from V and 0 bases from J, with 21 bases between. In germline, CDR1 is SGHKS, CDR2 YYEKEE (reference sequence). CDR3 sequence: CASSSTQDSRGNQETQYF. The CDR3 DNA is TGTGCCAGCAGCTCGACCCAGGACTCGCGGGGTAACCAAGAGACCCAGTACTTC.

The rearrangement links TRBV2 to TRBJ1-1; possibly TRBD1 for D (5 bases). Germline assignment: CDR1 SNHLY and CDR2 FYNNEI. V was clipped by 8 bases and J by 11 bases, with 18 bases between them. This CDR3 has 12 amino acids. The CDR3 is CASCRDREGAFF. DNA for the CDR3: TGTGCCAGCTGCCGGGACCGGGAGGGCGCTTTCTTT. Full variable domain (rest looked up from reference TRBV2 and TRBJ1-1): EPEVTQTPSHQVTQMGQEVILRCVPISNHLYFYWYRQILGQKVEFLVSFYNNEISEKSEIFDDQFSVERPDGSNFTLKIRSTKLEDSAMYFCASCRDREGAFFGQGTRLTVV.

V is TRBV6-5 and J is TRBJ2-1; D possibly corresponds to TRBD1 (7 bases). The CDR3 contains 15 residues. Trimming stripped 7 bases from V and 7 bases from J, with 20 bases between. Germline CDR1 reads MNHEY; CDR2 reads SVGAGI. The CDR3 protein is CASTDGGQNSNEQFF. The CDR3 DNA reads as TGTGCCAGCACCGACGGGGGACAGAATAGTAATGAGCAGTTCTTC.

Worth noting for this clonotype: At one of its ends the junction is not consistent with the germline gene, which may arise from a read error. The chain links TRBV7-8 to TRBJ2-1; TRBD2 agrees at 13 bases. This CDR3 has 11 residues. CDR1 SGHVS and CDR2 FQNEAQ come from the germline V gene. The CDR3 sequence is CASSLGTSGSF. CDR3 coding DNA: TGTGCCAGCAGCTTAGGGACTAGCGGGAGCTTC.

This clonotype has ten or more counts. Here the CDR3 reads CASSLGEIYNSPLHF. CDR3 bases: TGTGCCAGCAGCCTAGGGGAGATCTATAATTCACCCCTCCACTTT. This chain joins TRBV9 and TRBJ1-6, with a weak D call TRBD1 (5 bases). The CDR3 is made up of 15 amino acids. Germline V CDR1 and CDR2: SGDLS, YYNGEE. Trimming left V 4 bases short and J 3 bases short, with 11 bases between. The complete variable domain, with remaining parts taken from reference TRBV9 and TRBJ1-6, reads DSGVTQTPKHLITATGQRVTLRCSPRSGDLSVYWYQQSLDQGLQFLIQYYNGEERAKGNILERFSAQQFPDLHSELNLSSLELGDSALYFCASSLGEIYNSPLHFGNGTRLTVT.

This clonotype has a count of ten or more. The V gene is TRBV5-1, the J gene TRBJ2-2, with a tentative D call TRBD2 (5 bases). V lost 9 bases to trimming and J lost 6 bases, with 18 bases between them. CDR1 and CDR2 from the germline V gene are SGHRS and YFSETQ. The CDR3 length is 14 residues. The CDR3 protein is CATQPASSPGELFF. DNA of the CDR3: TGCGCCACCCAGCCGGCTAGCTCCCCCGGGGAGCTGTTTTTT. The entire variable domain, with the rest obtained from reference TRBV5-1 and TRBJ2-2, is as follows: KAGVTQTPRYLIKTRGQQVTLSCSPISGHRSVSWYQQTPGQGLQFLFEYFSETQRNKGNFPGRFSGRQFSNSRSEMNVSTLELGDSALYLCATQPASSPGELFFGEGSRLTVL.

This clonotype was found many times. This chain connects TRBV9 to TRBJ2-6; D might be TRBD1 (5 bases). Looked up from germline, CDR1 is SGDLS and CDR2 is YYNGEE. The V end was cut by 3 bases, the J end by 5 bases, with 15 bases between. The CDR3 is 16 amino acids. The CDR3 bases are TGTGCCAGCAGCGCTTTTCGGCAGGGCTGGGCCAACGTCCTGACTTTC. This codes for CASSAFRQGWANVLTF. The full variable domain, completed using reference TRBV9 and TRBJ2-6, is DSGVTQTPKHLITATGQRVTLRCSPRSGDLSVYWYQQSLDQGLQFLIQYYNGEERAKGNILERFSAQQFPDLHSELNLSSLELGDSALYFCASSAFRQGWANVLTFGAGSRLTVL.

The sample holds many counts of this clonotype. The V gene is TRBV15, the J gene TRBJ2-7; either TRBD1 or TRBD2 may supply D (5 bases each). The CDR3 runs to 15 residues. The germline V and J ends were trimmed by 0 bases and 6 bases, with 15 bases remaining between them. Germline V gene sequence: CDR1 LNHNV, CDR2 YYDKDF (reference sequence). CDR3 region: CATSRDRGPSGEQYF. The CDR3 DNA sequence: TGTGCCACCAGCAGAGATAGGGGACCGTCAGGCGAGCAGTACTTC.

Ten or more counts support this clonotype. The V and J genes are TRBV5-1 and TRBJ2-2, with 7 nucleotides matching TRBD1. V dropped 4 bases and J dropped 2; count of bases not matched to a gene: 5. In germline, CDR1 is SGHRS, CDR2 YFSETQ. The CDR3 has 15 amino acids. In DNA form, the CDR3 reads TGCGCCAGCAGCGAGGACAGGCGAAACACCGGGGAGCTGTTTTTT. Translating gives CASSEDRRNTGELFF. Supplemented by reference TRBV5-1 and TRBJ2-2, the full variable domain reads KAGVTQTPRYLIKTRGQQVTLSCSPISGHRSVSWYQQTPGQGLQFLFEYFSETQRNKGNFPGRFSGRQFSNSRSEMNVSTLELGDSALYLCASSEDRRNTGELFFGEGSRLTVL.